The 20 T cell receptor beta chains below all came from one sample that was sequenced in a study of CXCR3-negative and CXCR3-positive naive CD8 T cells. Via 5' RACE with UMI labels, TRB cDNA libraries were prepared. With the 5' RACE reads reprocessed, TCRdb shows one record per CDR3 protein and no DNA. The sample table sets out 41,000 or so distinct CDR3 sequences. The material sequenced was naive CXCR3- CD8+ T cells from blood. Subset here: CD45RO-CCR7+CD27+CD95- naive CD8+ T cells lacking CXCR3 (TNR3-). The receptors originated from a human donor in good health. Some clones in this sample may be carry-over from other donors' samples.

The V gene is TRBV28, the J gene TRBJ2-6; TCRdb reports TRBD1, a call that lacks DNA to check it against. Germline lookup yields CDR1 MDHEN and CDR2 SYDVKM. This CDR3 contains 17 residues. The CDR3 reads CASSGGTRFAGANVLTF. Combining the CDR3 with reference TRBV28 and TRBJ2-6 gives the whole variable domain DVKVTQSSRYLVKRTGEKVFLECVQDMDHENMFWYRQDPGLGLRLIYFSYDVKMKEKGDIPEGYSVSREKKERFSLILESASTNQTSMYLCASSGGTRFAGANVLTFGAGSRLTVL.

The chain links TRBV12-3 or TRBV12-4 to TRBJ2-7; TCRdb outputs TRBD1, but without DNA this stays unchecked. This CDR3 comprises 13 residues. The CDR3 loop is CASSSGTAYEQYF.

This chain links TRBV29-1 with TRBJ2-7. Germline CDR1 SQVTM, CDR2 ANQGSEA. This CDR3 has 12 residues. CDR3 sequence reads: CSVVGTSYEQYF.

This chain connects TRBV29-1 to TRBJ1-2; the TCRdb D gene call, TRBD1, has no DNA to confirm it. The CDR3 covers 14 residues. The germline V gene has CDR1 SQVTM and CDR2 ANQGSEA. CDR3 residues: CSVEEWGAHYGYTF.

The genes are TRBV6-4 and TRBJ1-1; TCRdb indicates TRBD1, and absent DNA this call remains unverified. The CDR3 runs 14 residues. Germline CDR1 and CDR2: MRHNA and SNTAGT. CDR3 residues: CASSDGQGGTEAFF.

This chain connects TRBV12-3 or TRBV12-4 to TRBJ2-3; with no DNA, the TCRdb D assignment of TRBD1 cannot be verified. This CDR3 comprises 13 residues. The CDR3 protein is CASRRQSTDTQYF.

Measured by frequency, this clonotype is medium-sized. The CDR3 is CASSQDRNLAEAFF. The rearrangement joins TRBV4-3 to TRBJ1-1. Germline lookup yields CDR1 LGHNA and CDR2 YSLEER. The CDR3 has 14 residues.

The rearrangement joins TRBV28 to TRBJ2-7; TCRdb indicates TRBD1, and absent DNA this call remains unverified. Germline CDR1 and CDR2: MDHEN and SYDVKM. The CDR3 runs to 18 residues. The CDR3: CATGLTRRAGKGDYEQYF. Drawing the rest from reference TRBV28 and TRBJ2-7, the complete variable domain is DVKVTQSSRYLVKRTGEKVFLECVQDMDHENMFWYRQDPGLGLRLIYFSYDVKMKEKGDIPEGYSVSREKKERFSLILESASTNQTSMYLCATGLTRRAGKGDYEQYFGPGTRLTVT.

The V gene is TRBV6-5, the J gene TRBJ2-7. Germline V CDR1 and CDR2: MNHEY, SVGAGI. The length of the CDR3 is 14 residues. CDR3 sequence: CASSSPRSGDEQYF.

The chain has TRBV6-2 or TRBV6-3 and TRBJ2-1; TCRdb selects TRBD1, and the lack of DNA leaves this call unchecked. The CDR3 spans 13 residues. Germline V lookup: CDR1 MNHEY, CDR2 SVGEGT. CDR3 protein: CASSYFAGTQQFF.

The rearrangement uses TRBV9 and TRBJ2-6; TCRdb proposes TRBD2, but this gene call is untestable without DNA. CDR3 length: 15 amino acids. CDR1 is SGDLS, CDR2 YYNGEE, per germline. CDR3 amino acids: CASSADLPGANVLTF.

V is TRBV6-6 and J is TRBJ2-3; the D gene TCRdb calls, TRBD2, cannot be checked with no DNA. CDR1 is MNHNY, CDR2 SVGAGI, per germline (reference sequence). The CDR3 runs 15 residues. The CDR3 sequence: CASRFAGSSTDTQYF.

J is TRBJ2-6 and V is TRBV6-5. The length of the CDR3 is 19 residues. Germline loops: CDR1 MNHEY, CDR2 SVGAGI. The CDR3 loop reads CASGDFQGPSRSGANVLTF.

CDR3 residues: CAIGRDRLPYEQYF. The chain recombines TRBV10-3 with TRBJ2-7; checking the TCRdb D call of TRBD1 is not possible without DNA. The CDR3 length is 14 residues. CDR1 is ENHRY and CDR2 is SYGVKD in the germline V gene.

The genes are TRBV20-1 and TRBJ2-1; checking the TCRdb D call of TRBD1 is not possible without DNA. The CDR3 is 15 residues long. CDR1 and CDR2 from the germline V gene are DFQATT and SNEGSKA (reference sequence). CDR3 loop: CSAPQGGSSYNEQFF.

V gene TRBV20-1 combines with J gene TRBJ2-1; with no DNA, the TCRdb D assignment of TRBD1 cannot be verified. The length of the CDR3 is 18 residues. Germline CDR1 DFQATT, CDR2 SNEGSKA (reference sequence). The CDR3: CSASGVGVGGSSYNEQFF.

The chain has TRBV4-2 and TRBJ2-2; there is no DNA to check the TCRdb D call of TRBD2. CDR1 LGHNA and CDR2 YNFKEQ come from the germline V gene. The CDR3 covers 19 residues. The CDR3 loop is CASSQDSASGGRNTGELFF.

The V gene is TRBV29-1, the J gene TRBJ1-2; TCRdb names TRBD1, which stays unverified in the absence of DNA. Germline lookup yields CDR1 SQVTM and CDR2 ANQGSEA. This CDR3 is 12 amino acids long. The CDR3 spells CSIPGTAYGYTF.

The genes are TRBV6-5 and TRBJ2-7. The CDR3 has 11 amino acids. Germline V gene sequence: CDR1 MNHEY, CDR2 SVGAGI. The CDR3 sequence: CASSTSTEEYF.

This chain links TRBV4-3 with TRBJ2-2; TCRdb returns TRBD1, unconfirmable since there is no DNA. CDR1 is LGHNA, CDR2 YSLEER, per germline. This CDR3 comprises 18 residues. CDR3: CASSQDRGQGLYTGELFF.